Detailed here is one TCR beta chain. No antigen is known for it. The length of the CDR3 is 14 residues. CDR1 LNHDA and CDR2 SQIVND come from the germline V gene (reference sequence). V shed 8 bases, J shed 0 bases, and the junction held 2 bases outside the gene matches. Libraries were prepared by immunoSEQ multiplex PCR; TCRdb keeps only in-frame clonotypes and omits some of them. The sample has just under 20,000 clones, roughly four fifths seen once; the top ten hold 11% to 15%. These data come from a study of OX40 agonist ivuxolimab in advanced cancers. Study-wide findings and caveats: Expanded clones were, on average, more numerous in CD8+ T cells than in CD4+. Some nonresponders likewise displayed low normalized T-cell clonal expansion. Among the lowest peripheral clonal expansion occurred in 0.1-3.0 mg/kg partial responders.

Specimen: CD4+ or CD8+ T cells sorted from blood, collected in a trial of the OX40 agonist ivuxolimab. This chain joins TRBV19 and TRBJ2-2, with 8 bases lining up with TRBD1. The receptor's source is an adult with an advanced solid tumor such as melanoma, head and neck, liver or kidney cancer. The CDR3 region has the DNA TGTGCCAGTGGGGACAGGCCGAACACCGGGGAGCTGTTTTTT. This translates into CASGDRPNTGELFF.